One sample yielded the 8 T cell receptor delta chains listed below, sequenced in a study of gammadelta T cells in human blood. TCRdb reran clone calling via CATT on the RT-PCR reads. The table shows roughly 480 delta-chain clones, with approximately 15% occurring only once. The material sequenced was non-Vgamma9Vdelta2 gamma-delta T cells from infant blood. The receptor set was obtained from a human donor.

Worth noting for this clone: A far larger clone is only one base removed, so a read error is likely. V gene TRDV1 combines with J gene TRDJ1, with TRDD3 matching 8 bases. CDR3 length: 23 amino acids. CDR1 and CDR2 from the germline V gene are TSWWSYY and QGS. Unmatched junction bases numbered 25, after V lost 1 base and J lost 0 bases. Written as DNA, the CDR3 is TGTGCTCTTGGGGAACGATCTGAGGGAAGATCCTTGACGGTTGGGGGATACACCGATAAACTCATCTTT. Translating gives CALGERSEGRSLTVGGYTDKLIF.

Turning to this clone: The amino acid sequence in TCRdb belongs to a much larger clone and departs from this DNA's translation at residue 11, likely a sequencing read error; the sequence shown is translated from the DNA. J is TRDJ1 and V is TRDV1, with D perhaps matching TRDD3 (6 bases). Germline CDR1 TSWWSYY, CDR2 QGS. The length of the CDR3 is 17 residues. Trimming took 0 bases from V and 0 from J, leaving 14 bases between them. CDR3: CALGELVLLGDTDKLIF. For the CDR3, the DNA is TGTGCTCTTGGGGAACTAGTCCTGTTGGGGGACACCGATAAACTCATCTTT.

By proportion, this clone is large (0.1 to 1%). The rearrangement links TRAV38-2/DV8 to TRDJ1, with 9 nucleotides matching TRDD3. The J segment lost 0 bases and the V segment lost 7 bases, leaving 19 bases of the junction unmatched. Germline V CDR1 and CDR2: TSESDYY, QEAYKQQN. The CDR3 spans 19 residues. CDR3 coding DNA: TGTGCTTATGGGGGATACTCCCCAATTCGGGCCCGGGACACCGATAAACTCATCTTT. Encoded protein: CAYGGYSPIRARDTDKLIF.

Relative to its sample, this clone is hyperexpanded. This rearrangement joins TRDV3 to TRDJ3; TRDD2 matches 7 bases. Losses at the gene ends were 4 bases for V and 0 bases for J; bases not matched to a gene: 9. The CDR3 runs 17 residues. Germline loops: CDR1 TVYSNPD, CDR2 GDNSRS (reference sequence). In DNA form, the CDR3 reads TGTGCCTCCACGGCCTTCCTCAGCTCCTGGGACACCCGACAGATGTTTTTC. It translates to CASTAFLSSWDTRQMFF.

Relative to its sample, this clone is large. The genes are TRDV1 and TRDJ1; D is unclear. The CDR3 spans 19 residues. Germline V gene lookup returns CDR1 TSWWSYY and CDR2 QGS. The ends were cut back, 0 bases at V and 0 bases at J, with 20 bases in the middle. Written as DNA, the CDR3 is TGTGCTCTTGGGGAACTCGTGCCCCTCCGCACCCCCTACACCGATAAACTCATCTTT. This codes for CALGELVPLRTPYTDKLIF.

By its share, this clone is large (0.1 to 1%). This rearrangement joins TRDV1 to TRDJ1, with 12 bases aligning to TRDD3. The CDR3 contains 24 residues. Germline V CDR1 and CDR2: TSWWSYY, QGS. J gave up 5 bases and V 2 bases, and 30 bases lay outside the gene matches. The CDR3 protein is CALGEWSPTTFWGIRGKNRDKLIF. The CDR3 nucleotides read TGTGCTCTTGGGGAATGGAGTCCTACCACTTTCTGGGGGATACGCGGGAAGAATCGGGATAAACTCATCTTT.

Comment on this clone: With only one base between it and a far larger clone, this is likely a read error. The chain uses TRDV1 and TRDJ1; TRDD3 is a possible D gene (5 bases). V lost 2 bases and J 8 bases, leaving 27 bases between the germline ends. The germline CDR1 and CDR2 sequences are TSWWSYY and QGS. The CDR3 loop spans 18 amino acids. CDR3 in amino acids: CALGESSYCGIRHEKLIF. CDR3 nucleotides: TGTGCTCTTGGGGAATCCTCGTACTGTGGGATCCGACATGAGAAACTCATCTTT.

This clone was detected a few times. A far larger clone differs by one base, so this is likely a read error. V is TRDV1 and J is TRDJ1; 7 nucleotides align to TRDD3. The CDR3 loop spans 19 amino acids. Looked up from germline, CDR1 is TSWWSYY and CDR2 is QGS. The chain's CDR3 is CALGELRGGIQPFHDKPIF. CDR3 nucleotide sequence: TGTGCTCTTGGGGAACTAAGGGGTGGGATACAACCTTTCCACGATAAACCCATCTTT.